Listed below are T cell receptor beta chains from one sample, sequenced in a study of blood T cell repertoires in COVID-19. The data were produced by immunoSEQ multiplex PCR, yet TCRdb's version contains in-frame clones alone and is incomplete. Here the sample spans 40,000 or so clones, roughly 84% being singletons. What was sequenced was peripheral blood. These TCRs come from a man aged 55 to 69 with COVID-19, enrolled during active disease. CDR3s include the opening cysteine and the closing phenylalanine or tryptophan. D genes are given only for firm matches. Clone size is shown for a subset of rows, as once, few, many or a class of expanded clone.

V gene: TRBV28; J gene: TRBJ1-2; clone size: .; D gene: TRBD1; CDR3 DNA: TGTGCCAGCAGTTTGGGGGGACAGGGGAACTATGGCTACACCTTC; CDR3 protein: CASSLGGQGNYGYTF
V gene: TRBV11-2; J gene: TRBJ1-1; clone size: .; D gene: .; CDR3 DNA: TGTGCCAGCAGCGCCCAGTGGCCCACTGAAGCTTTCTTT; CDR3 protein: CASSAQWPTEAFF
V gene: TRBV19; J gene: TRBJ2-2; clone size: .; D gene: TRBD1; CDR3 DNA: TGTGCCAGTAGTCTCCGTGGGACAGCCGGGGAGCTGTTTTTT; CDR3 protein: CASSLRGTAGELFF
V gene: TRBV24-1; J gene: TRBJ2-7; clone size: .; D gene: TRBD1; CDR3 DNA: TGTGCCACCAGTGATTTGCGGACAGGGGCCTACGAGCAGTACTTC; CDR3 protein: CATSDLRTGAYEQYF
V gene: TRBV4-1; J gene: TRBJ1-6; clone size: once; D gene: TRBD1; CDR3 DNA: TGCGCCAGCAGCAACGTTCAGGGGGCGCTGAGTTCACCCCTCCACTTT; CDR3 protein: CASSNVQGALSSPLHF
V gene: TRBV18; J gene: TRBJ1-2; clone size: .; D gene: .; CDR3 DNA: TGTGCCAGCTCACCGACTTCTGGGGTCTCAGGGGTGGATGGCTACACCTTC; CDR3 protein: CASSPTSGVSGVDGYTF
V gene: TRBV7-9; J gene: TRBJ1-2; clone size: .; D gene: TRBD1; CDR3 DNA: TGTGCCAGCAGCCCAGGGACAGGAGACTATGGCTACACCTTC; CDR3 protein: CASSPGTGDYGYTF
V gene: TRBV5-6; J gene: TRBJ1-1; clone size: .; D gene: .; CDR3 DNA: TGTGCCAGCAGCTTGACAGGGTCGCGTACTGAAGCTTTCTTT; CDR3 protein: CASSLTGSRTEAFF
V gene: TRBV27; J gene: TRBJ2-5; clone size: .; D gene: TRBD1; CDR3 DNA: TGTGCCAGCAGTGGGACAGCGCACGAGACCCAGTACTTC; CDR3 protein: CASSGTAHETQYF
V gene: TRBV27; J gene: TRBJ1-2; clone size: .; D gene: .; CDR3 DNA: TGTGCCAGCAGTTTGAGTCGTAACTATGGCTACACCTTC; CDR3 protein: CASSLSRNYGYTF
V gene: TRBV6-2/TRBV6-3; J gene: TRBJ2-7; clone size: .; D gene: .; CDR3 DNA: TGTGCCAGCAGTTACTCCTCGTGGAGCTACGAGCAGTACTTC; CDR3 protein: CASSYSSWSYEQYF
V gene: TRBV5-8; J gene: TRBJ2-7; clone size: once; D gene: TRBD2; CDR3 DNA: TGTGCCAGCAGCTTGGAACTAGCGGTCTACGAGCAGTACTTC; CDR3 protein: CASSLELAVYEQYF
V gene: TRBV7-3; J gene: TRBJ2-1; clone size: once; D gene: .; CDR3 DNA: TGTGCCAGCACTTCGGAGGGGAGTACCTTCAATGAGCAGTTCTTC; CDR3 protein: CASTSEGSTFNEQFF
V gene: TRBV12-3/TRBV12-4; J gene: TRBJ1-1; clone size: .; D gene: .; CDR3 DNA: TGTGCCAGCAGTCGACTTTCTGGGACTGAAGCTTTCTTT; CDR3 protein: CASSRLSGTEAFF
V gene: TRBV5-1; J gene: TRBJ1-3; clone size: .; D gene: TRBD1; CDR3 DNA: TGCGCCAGCAGCCCAGCCACGGGACAGGGAAACACCATATATTTT; CDR3 protein: CASSPATGQGNTIYF
V gene: TRBV15; J gene: TRBJ1-1; clone size: .; D gene: .; CDR3 DNA: TGTGCCACCAGCAGAGATCGGGCGGGTTCCACTGAAGCTTTCTTT; CDR3 protein: CATSRDRAGSTEAFF
V gene: TRBV2; J gene: TRBJ1-5; clone size: few; D gene: .; CDR3 DNA: TGTGCCAGCAGTGAACGGGTTCGACAGCCCCAGCATTTT; CDR3 protein: CASSERVRQPQHF
V gene: TRBV7-3; J gene: TRBJ2-2; clone size: .; D gene: TRBD1; CDR3 DNA: TGTGCCAGCAGCTTAGATCGAGATAGGACAGGGGAGAACGGGGAGCTGTTTTTT; CDR3 protein: CASSLDRDRTGENGELFF
V gene: TRBV5-1; J gene: TRBJ1-1; clone size: .; D gene: .; CDR3 DNA: TGCGCCAGCAGCCGGGGTAGGGACACTGAAGCTTTCTTT; CDR3 protein: CASSRGRDTEAFF
V gene: TRBV5-5; J gene: TRBJ1-3; clone size: .; D gene: TRBD1; CDR3 DNA: TGTGCCAGCAGCCCGGAGACAGGGGGCCCCGGAAACACCATATATTTT; CDR3 protein: CASSPETGGPGNTIYF
V gene: TRBV28; J gene: TRBJ1-2; clone size: .; D gene: TRBD1; CDR3 DNA: TGTGCCAGCAGTTTATGGACAGGGGGCGTTGATAACTATGGCTACACCTTC; CDR3 protein: CASSLWTGGVDNYGYTF
V gene: TRBV28; J gene: TRBJ2-7; clone size: few; D gene: TRBD1; CDR3 DNA: TGTGCCAGCCTCTCCAGAGGGGGACAGAGCTCCTACGAGCAGTACTTC; CDR3 protein: CASLSRGGQSSYEQYF
V gene: TRBV11-1; J gene: TRBJ1-1; clone size: once; D gene: TRBD1; CDR3 DNA: TGTGCCAGCAGCTTTCGAACAGGGGCCGGCACTGCTGAAGCTTTCTTT; CDR3 protein: CASSFRTGAGTAEAFF
V gene: TRBV5-1; J gene: TRBJ2-2; clone size: .; D gene: TRBD1; CDR3 DNA: TGCGCCAGCAGCCGGACAGGGGAGAACACCGGGGAGCTGTTTTTT; CDR3 protein: CASSRTGENTGELFF
V gene: TRBV15; J gene: TRBJ1-6; clone size: once; D gene: TRBD1; CDR3 DNA: TGTGCCACCAGCAGGGGTAACGTACAGGGGGCACGTAATTCACCCCTCCACTTT; CDR3 protein: CATSRGNVQGARNSPLHF
V gene: TRBV5-8; J gene: TRBJ1-1; clone size: few; D gene: TRBD1; CDR3 DNA: TGTGCCAGCAGCGGTGGACAGGGAAGGGGGAGCACTGAAGCTTTCTTT; CDR3 protein: CASSGGQGRGSTEAFF
V gene: TRBV6-5; J gene: TRBJ1-6; clone size: .; D gene: TRBD1; CDR3 DNA: TGTGCCAGCGCCGGGACAGCGAATTCACCCCTCCACTTT; CDR3 protein: CASAGTANSPLHF
V gene: TRBV10-1; J gene: TRBJ1-1; clone size: once; D gene: TRBD1; CDR3 DNA: TGCGCCAGCAGTGGGACAGGGGGTCGGTTCGCTTTCTTT; CDR3 protein: CASSGTGGRFAFF
V gene: TRBV18; J gene: TRBJ2-7; clone size: .; D gene: TRBD1; CDR3 DNA: TGTGCCAGCTCATCGACAGGGGGACCCTACGAGCAGTACTTC; CDR3 protein: CASSSTGGPYEQYF
V gene: TRBV6-5; J gene: TRBJ1-1; clone size: .; D gene: TRBD1; CDR3 DNA: TGTGCCAGCAAGATCAGGGGGGTGAACACTGAAGCTTTCTTT; CDR3 protein: CASKIRGVNTEAFF
V gene: TRBV19; J gene: TRBJ1-2; clone size: .; D gene: .; CDR3 DNA: TGTGCCAGTAGTATAGGGGGGGGCCCCTATGGCTACACCTTC; CDR3 protein: CASSIGGGPYGYTF
V gene: TRBV7-2; J gene: TRBJ1-2; clone size: .; D gene: TRBD1; CDR3 DNA: TGTGCCAGCAGCTTAGGACAGGGGGCAGGGGGCTACACCTTC; CDR3 protein: CASSLGQGAGGYTF
V gene: TRBV24-1; J gene: TRBJ2-1; clone size: .; D gene: .; CDR3 DNA: TGTGCCACCGCGACGGCGCTCGGGAGAGGCCACAATGAGCAGTTCTTC; CDR3 protein: CATATALGRGHNEQFF
V gene: TRBV6-2/TRBV6-3; J gene: TRBJ2-1; clone size: .; D gene: TRBD1; CDR3 DNA: TGTGCCAGCAGTCACCTAGGACAGGGGAGATATGAGCAGTTCTTC; CDR3 protein: CASSHLGQGRYEQFF
V gene: TRBV7-9; J gene: TRBJ2-5; clone size: .; D gene: TRBD1; CDR3 DNA: TGTGCCAGCAGCTTAGCCAGAGGACAGGGGAGAAGAAAGACCCAGTACTTC; CDR3 protein: CASSLARGQGRRKTQYF
V gene: TRBV6-5; J gene: TRBJ2-5; clone size: once; D gene: TRBD1; CDR3 DNA: TGTGCCAGCAGCTTGACAGGGTTTGCTGAGACCCAGTACTTC; CDR3 protein: CASSLTGFAETQYF
V gene: TRBV5-8; J gene: TRBJ1-1; clone size: .; D gene: TRBD1; CDR3 DNA: TGTGCCAGCAGCTACAGGGGTGTGAACACTGAAGCTTTCTTT; CDR3 protein: CASSYRGVNTEAFF
V gene: TRBV9; J gene: TRBJ1-5; clone size: .; D gene: TRBD1; CDR3 DNA: TGTGCCAGCAGCATAACAGGGGGCGAGGGTCAGCCCCAGCATTTT; CDR3 protein: CASSITGGEGQPQHF
V gene: TRBV18; J gene: TRBJ2-5; clone size: .; D gene: TRBD1; CDR3 DNA: TGTGCCAGCTCACCGGGACAGGGGATACGAGAGACCCAGTACTTC; CDR3 protein: CASSPGQGIRETQYF
V gene: TRBV6-5; J gene: TRBJ2-5; clone size: .; D gene: .; CDR3 DNA: TGTGCCAGCAGTTACGGAGGGGAGACCCAGTACTTC; CDR3 protein: CASSYGGETQYF
V gene: TRBV7-9; J gene: TRBJ2-5; clone size: few; D gene: TRBD1; CDR3 DNA: TGTGCCAGCAGTCGCCCGGGACAGAGGCAGGGGTCCCAGTACTTC; CDR3 protein: CASSRPGQRQGSQYF
V gene: TRBV7-2; J gene: TRBJ2-3; clone size: once; D gene: TRBD1; CDR3 DNA: TGTGCCAGCAGCTTCCGACAGGGGGCGGATACGCAGTATTTT; CDR3 protein: CASSFRQGADTQYF
V gene: TRBV6-2/TRBV6-3; J gene: TRBJ1-1; clone size: .; D gene: .; CDR3 DNA: TGTGCCAGCAGCGCCACGCGGGGCCGGGGAACTGAAGCTTTCTTT; CDR3 protein: CASSATRGRGTEAFF
V gene: TRBV4-3; J gene: TRBJ1-4; clone size: few; D gene: .; CDR3 DNA: TGCGCCAGCAGCCCCTGGGCGGGAGACGGGATTGAAAAACTGTTTTTT; CDR3 protein: CASSPWAGDGIEKLFF
V gene: TRBV27; J gene: TRBJ2-3; clone size: .; D gene: .; CDR3 DNA: TGTGCCAGCAGCCTCAGGACTGCCCGATCATACTCCACAGATACGCAGTATTTT; CDR3 protein: CASSLRTARSYSTDTQYF
V gene: TRBV6-6; J gene: TRBJ2-7; clone size: .; D gene: TRBD2; CDR3 DNA: TGTGCCAGCAGTGACGCGGGACTAGCGGGGACGAACTTC; CDR3 protein: CASSDAGLAGTNF
V gene: TRBV15; J gene: TRBJ1-5; clone size: .; D gene: TRBD1; CDR3 DNA: TGTGCCACCAGCACCAGGGGGGCGAGGGGTCAGCCCCAGCATTTT; CDR3 protein: CATSTRGARGQPQHF
V gene: TRBV25-1; J gene: TRBJ2-7; clone size: .; D gene: .; CDR3 DNA: TGTGCCAGCAGTGATTTTGGCAGCTCCTACGAGCAGTACTTC; CDR3 protein: CASSDFGSSYEQYF
V gene: TRBV29-1; J gene: TRBJ2-7; clone size: .; D gene: TRBD1; CDR3 DNA: TGCAGCGTCGTCCGGGACAGTGCCTACGAGCAGTACTTC; CDR3 protein: CSVVRDSAYEQYF